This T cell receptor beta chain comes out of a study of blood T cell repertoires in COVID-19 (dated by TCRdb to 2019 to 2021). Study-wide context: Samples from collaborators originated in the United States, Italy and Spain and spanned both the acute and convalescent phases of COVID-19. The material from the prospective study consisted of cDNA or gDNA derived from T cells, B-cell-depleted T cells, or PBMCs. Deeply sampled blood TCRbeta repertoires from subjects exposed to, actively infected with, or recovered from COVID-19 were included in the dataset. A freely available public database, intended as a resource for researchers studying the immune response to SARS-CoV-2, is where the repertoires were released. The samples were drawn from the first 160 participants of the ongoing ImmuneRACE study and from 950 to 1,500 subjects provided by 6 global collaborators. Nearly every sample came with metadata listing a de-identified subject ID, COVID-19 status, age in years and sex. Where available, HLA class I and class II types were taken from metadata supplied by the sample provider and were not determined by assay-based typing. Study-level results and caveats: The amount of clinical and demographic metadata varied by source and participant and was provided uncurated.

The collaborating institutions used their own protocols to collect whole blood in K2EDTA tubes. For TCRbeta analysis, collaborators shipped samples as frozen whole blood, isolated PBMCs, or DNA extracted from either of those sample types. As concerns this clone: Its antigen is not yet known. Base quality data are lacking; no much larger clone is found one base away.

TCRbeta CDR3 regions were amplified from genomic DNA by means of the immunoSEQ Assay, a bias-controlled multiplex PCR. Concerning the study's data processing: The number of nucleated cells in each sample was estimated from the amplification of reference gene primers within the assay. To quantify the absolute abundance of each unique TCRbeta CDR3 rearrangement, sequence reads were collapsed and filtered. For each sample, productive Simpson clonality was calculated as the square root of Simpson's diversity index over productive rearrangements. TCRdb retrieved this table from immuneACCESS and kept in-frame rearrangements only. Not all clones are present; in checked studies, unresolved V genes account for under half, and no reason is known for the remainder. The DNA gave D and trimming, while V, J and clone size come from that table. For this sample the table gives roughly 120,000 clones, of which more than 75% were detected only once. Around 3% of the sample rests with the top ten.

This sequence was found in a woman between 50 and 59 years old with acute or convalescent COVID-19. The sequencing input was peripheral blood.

CDR3 protein: CASSLTGGPQHF. The sequence in DNA is TGTGCCAGCAGCCTCACAGGGGGGCCCCAGCATTTT. The receptor chain draws on TRBV3-1 (or the pseudogene TRBV3-2) and TRBJ1-5, and 8 bases in between align with TRBD1. Here V drops 4 bases and J drops 9 bases, and the junction holds 2 bases not matched to any gene. The germline V gene (reference sequence) gives CDR1 as LGHDT and CDR2 as YNNKEL. The cysteine opens and the phenylalanine closes a CDR3 of 12 amino acids. The only DNA kept is the CDR3, 36 bases in frame from the first base.